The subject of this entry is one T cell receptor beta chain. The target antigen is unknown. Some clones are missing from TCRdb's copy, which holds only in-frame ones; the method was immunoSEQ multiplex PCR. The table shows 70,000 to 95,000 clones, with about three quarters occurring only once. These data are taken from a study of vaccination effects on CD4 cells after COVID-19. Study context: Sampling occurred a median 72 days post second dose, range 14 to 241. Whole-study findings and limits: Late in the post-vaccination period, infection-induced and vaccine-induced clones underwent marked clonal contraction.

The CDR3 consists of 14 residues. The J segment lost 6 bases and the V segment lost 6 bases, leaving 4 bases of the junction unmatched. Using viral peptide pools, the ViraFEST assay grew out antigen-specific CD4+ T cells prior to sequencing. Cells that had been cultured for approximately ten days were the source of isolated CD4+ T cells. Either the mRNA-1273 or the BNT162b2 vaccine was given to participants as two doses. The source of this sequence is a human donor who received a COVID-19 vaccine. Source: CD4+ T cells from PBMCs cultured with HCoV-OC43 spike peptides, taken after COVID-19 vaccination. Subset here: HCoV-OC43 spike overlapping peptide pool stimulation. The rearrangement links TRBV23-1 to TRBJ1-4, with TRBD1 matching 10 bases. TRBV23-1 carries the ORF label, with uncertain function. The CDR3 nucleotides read TGCGCCAGCAGCCCAGGGACAGGGGATGAAAAACTGTTTTTT. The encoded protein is CASSPGTGDEKLFF.